This TCR beta chain comes out of a study of early T cells in non-severe SARS-CoV-2 infection. Study-level background: The authors sequenced bulk RNA from unsorted whole blood, leaving chains unpaired. The study, taken as a whole, reports: VDJdb-based matching was biased toward anti-spike CD8 responses and missed private and CD4 specificities.

The V end lost 7 bases, the J end lost 3 bases, and 11 bases lay between the germline ends. The CDR3 length is 13 residues. Germline-derived CDR1 and CDR2 are MNHEY and SVGEGT. Attached unique molecular identifiers marked individual cDNA molecules. MiXCR, run by TCRdb on the 5' RACE reads, gives a single entry per CDR3 protein. The sample has around 57,000 distinct CDR3 sequences, 12% seen once. This clonotype was observed at least ten times. The antigen is not known. This clonotype was sampled from an adult who was a healthcare worker with PCR-confirmed SARS-CoV-2 infection or an uninfected control (not recorded which). The chain recombines TRBV6-2 or TRBV6-3 with TRBJ2-3, with D possibly matching TRBD2 (5 bases). Sequences were obtained from whole blood. The CDR3 is CASIPSGTDTQYF. The CDR3, as DNA: TGTGCCAGCATCCCGTCGGGGACAGATACGCAGTATTTT.